The rows below give T cell receptor beta chains drawn from one sample of a study of OX40 agonist ivuxolimab in advanced cancers. TCRdb's copy holds only in-frame clones and misses some; the assay was immunoSEQ multiplex PCR. This sample carries 40,000 to 55,000 clones, roughly nine tenths of them seen once, and the ten largest clones take around 28%. Sequencing used CD4+ or CD8+ T cells sorted from blood, obtained in a trial of the OX40 agonist ivuxolimab. Source of these receptors: an adult with an advanced solid tumor such as melanoma, head and neck, liver or kidney cancer. Both conserved end residues are part of each CDR3. The D gene is left open where the match is weak. For some rows the clone size is stated as once, few or many, or as a class when expanded; others skip it.

cdr3_length	d_call	v_call	clone_size	j_call	cdr3_nt	cdr3_aa
17	TRBD1	TRBV4-1	NA	TRBJ2-7	TGCGCCAGCAGCTGGAAACAGGGACAGGACTCTTCCTACGAGCAGTACTTC	CASSWKQGQDSSYEQYF
14	NA	TRBV27	NA	TRBJ2-7	TGTGCCAGCAGTTTAAAAAGCGGCCTCTACGAGCAGTACTTC	CASSLKSGLYEQYF
13	NA	TRBV4-1	once	TRBJ2-7	TGCGCCAGCAGCCAAGGTGTTTCCTACGAGCAGTACTTC	CASSQGVSYEQYF
12	NA	TRBV6-5	NA	TRBJ2-1	TGTGCCAGCTCCTCCCGCCACAATGAGCAGTTCTTC	CASSSRHNEQFF
15	NA	TRBV6-6	NA	TRBJ1-5	TGTGCCAGCAGCCCCGCAACCGAAGGGGGTCAGCCCCAGCATTTT	CASSPATEGGQPQHF
16	NA	TRBV9	NA	TRBJ1-1	TGTGCCAGCAGCCCCCCCGTTGGACAGATGAACACTGAAGCTTTCTTT	CASSPPVGQMNTEAFF
15	NA	TRBV9	NA	TRBJ2-2	TGTGCCAGCAGCGCCAGACAGGCGAACACCGGGGAGCTGTTTTTT	CASSARQANTGELFF
13	NA	TRBV5-1	few	TRBJ2-7	TGCGCCAGCACCCAAGGGGGGGGGTACGAGCAGTACTTC	CASTQGGGYEQYF
15	NA	TRBV7-9	NA	TRBJ2-3	TGTGCCAGCTTTCCGTTAGGTAGGGCCACAGATACGCAGTATTTT	CASFPLGRATDTQYF
19	TRBD2	TRBV7-3	once	TRBJ2-2	TGTGCCAGCAGCTCCATTGGACTAGCGGGAGGAAAGAACACCGGGGAGCTGTTTTTT	CASSSIGLAGGKNTGELFF